This T cell receptor beta chain was captured in a study of cytomegalovirus exposure and HLA in healthy donors listed by TCRdb under 2017. Regarding the research as a whole: An earlier analysis of approximately 640 of the donors reported more than 250 Gb of sequence data and 100 million to 140 million unique TCR beta sequences from roughly 200 million T cells. An early release covering roughly 640 HLA-typed donors comprised about 300 gigabases of sequencing data and approximately 80 million unique TCR sequences. Of the roughly 410 genotyped donors, roughly 76% were placed in the genetic ancestry cluster associated with self-reported Caucasian donors. The study aimed to test whether cataloging public T cell receptors could reveal signatures of past pathogen exposure. Using immunosequencing, the study profiled T cell repertoires from fewer than 850 subjects and related those repertoires to cytomegalovirus serostatus. A separate validation cohort of approximately 130 different subjects was used in addition to the roughly 620-subject first cohort. High-throughput TCR immunosequencing, statistical association of individual TCRs with disease status, and machine learning were combined to predict cytomegalovirus infection status. In a later analysis, previously published TCR beta repertoires from several hundred donors were re-analyzed and high-resolution HLA genotyping was added so that TCR occurrence patterns could be studied. In the later analysis, no new phenotypic data were used to find candidate immune exposures; instead, reliance was placed on TCR beta sequences and their occurrence across donors. In an earlier analysis of roughly 580 of the donors, high-throughput TCR beta sequencing was used to judge whether each TCR beta V gene segment behaved as functional or pseudogenic. Donor age, sex, ethnicity and CMV serostatus were collected together with the repertoire data. In a later genetic analysis, genome-wide SNP genotypes for 398 of the 666 donors were used, and that subset was treated as a discovery cohort. All discovery cohort repertoires had been generated using a single sequencing platform. HLA typing included class I and class II loci at four-digit resolution. The number of donors typed differed by locus, with 629-630 for A, B, C, DRB1 and DQB1, more than 500 for DQA1, over 600 for DPA1, and some 450 for DPB1. Several DR-DQ haplotypes were handled as single units for association and clustering, since linkage in the cohort was strong. On average, around 230,000 unique TCR beta nucleotide sequences were sequenced per donor among some 430 genotyped donors of the cohort, with roughly 19% of those sequences being non-productive.

The cohort comprised some 700 healthy bone marrow donors. At the time of sampling, every cohort member was nominally healthy, though immune exposures that went unrecorded were likely present. The donor was CMV seropositive and was included in the group of 290 or so seropositive cohort members. Each donor provided a peripheral blood sample, and peripheral blood mononuclear cells were used for TCR beta sequencing. Genomic DNA extraction from the blood cell samples was performed with the Qiagen DNeasy Blood Extraction Kit. The library was built by means of the immunoSEQ multiplex PCR assay. The multiplex PCR relied on a mix of 60 forward primers for TCR Vbeta segments and 13 reverse primers for TCR Jbeta segments. Amplification of the CDR3 region of rearranged TCR beta genes was performed with a multiplex PCR assay on genomic DNA. The amplified TCR beta libraries were sequenced on the Illumina HiSeq System as 87-base-pair reads. As for the authors' bioinformatics: A later analysis counted tens of millions of unique TCR beta chains across the 700 or so repertoires, and some 11 million of these chains were shared by at least two donors. A nearest-neighbor algorithm error-corrected the raw reads and collapsed the reads into unique sequences, merging closely related sequences to remove PCR and sequencing errors. To assign V, D and J gene segments, CDR3 sequences were aligned to IMGT reference sequences. Each retained sequence needed at least a six-nucleotide match to both a V gene segment and a J gene segment. A rearrangement counted as productive if the CDR3 had no stop codons and remained in frame with V and J, and every other rearrangement counted as non-productive. CDR3 was defined according to IMGT convention as the region running from the second conserved V-encoded cysteine to the conserved J-encoded phenylalanine. The earlier analysis of 587 of the donors excluded sequences that lacked an unambiguous match to a single V gene segment. An earlier analysis of fewer than 650 of the donors classified V segments as functional when productive rearrangements were above 56.7% and as segregating when the standard deviation between donors was above 5%. A statistical classification framework was built to diagnose cytomegalovirus status from the catalog of TCR beta chain sequences. In a later analysis, V and J genes were assigned by comparing TCR nucleotide sequences against IMGT/GENE-DB human TR gene sequences. In a later analysis, CDR3 sequences and most-parsimonious VDJ recombination scenarios were assigned using the TCRdist pipeline. In a later analysis, each TCR beta chain was defined by its CDR3 amino acid sequence together with its V-gene family, and reads without a unique V-gene family were excluded. To address suspected cross-contamination and a sequencing artifact, a later analysis removed roughly 640 highly shared, low-generation-probability nucleotide sequences. For each public chain, a later analysis derived a clonal expansion index from normalized ranks of inferred template counts within each repertoire. A later analysis computed generation probabilities with a VDJ recombination model fitted to out-of-frame rearrangements, and checked the results against IGoR. Hypergeometric tests were used in a later analysis to score TCR-TCR, TCR-HLA and TCR-CMV co-occurrence, with a repertoire-size bias correction applied to the TCR pairs. In a later analysis, false discovery rates were estimated by permuting HLA or CMV assignments 20 times. In a later analysis, co-occurring TCRs were grouped using DBSCAN, with TCRdist sequence similarity added in when clustering inside HLA-allele-positive subsets. Repertoires with fewer than 30,000 or more than 120,000 public chains were left out of co-occurrence clustering, as were several repertoires with anomalous nucleotide sharing. What TCRdb holds here is the immuneACCESS table cut down to in-frame rearrangements. Part of the clones is not present; checked against another copy, under half of the missing clones reflect an unresolved V gene, and the others are unexplained. The D gene and trimming were derived from the DNA, and the V and J assignments and clone size from that table. The sample yields approximately 100,000 clones; more than 75% were counted once. The ten largest clones represent just under 4% of the sample.

CDR1 and CDR2 (SEHNR, FQNEAQ) derive from the germline V gene (reference sequence). The CDR3 goes from the cysteine to the phenylalanine over 15 residues. The only DNA kept is the CDR3, 45 bases in frame from the first base. Overall study results and their limits: A later analysis reported that several top co-occurrence clusters appeared linked to parvovirus B19, influenza, CMV and Epstein-Barr virus. The cohort was sequenced for TCR beta chains only, and without alpha or paired-chain data the features that could be detected were limited. Because HLA typing was missing for some donors at each locus, association tests included only the typed subset. A later analysis associated about 18,000 TCR beta sequences with specific HLA alleles at a false discovery rate of 0.05. A further reported finding was that TCR beta sequences accurately predicted the HLA-A and HLA-B alleles for most subjects in the first cohort. Cytomegalovirus status was reported to be diagnosed by the classifier with high specificity and sensitivity in both the original and validation cohorts. Linkage disequilibrium might explain the correlated functional status among segregating V segments, but an unknown experimental factor could not be excluded. A later analysis found that TCR association rates varied across HLA loci, with DRB1 alleles showing the most associated TCRs and HLA-C alleles the fewest. CMV serostatus was the only immune exposure information available for the cohort. A later analysis found that most CMV-associated TCR beta chains appeared HLA-restricted, with HLA associations seemingly driven largely by CMV exposure. A cluster of highly shared sequence variants was judged likely to represent a technical artifact of the sequencing pipeline. Strong co-occurrence of HLA alleles, especially DR and DQ, made assigning TCR associations to individual alleles difficult. The study listed 150 to 200 TCR beta chains as associated with cytomegalovirus. While some public TCRs were present in many individuals, most TCR sequences turned up only very rarely across donors. Presence/absence analyses assumed roughly uniform sequencing depth across donors, an assumption that may not hold. Because counts were too low, approximately 18 rarely observed V segments, including chromosome 9 orphons, were excluded from the earlier analysis of some 540 of the donors. It was suggested by the authors that the approach could potentially be generalized to other disease states and immunological phenotypes. An earlier analysis of roughly 570 of the donors showed that most TCR beta V segments appeared in productive rearrangements either about 87% or about 30% of the time, which broadly matched IMGT annotations. In a later analysis, HLA-associated TCR beta chains were found to be more clonally expanded and to have lower generation probabilities than equally common non-associated chains. An association between a missense DCLRE1C variant and V-gene and J-gene trimming of TCR beta chains was found in a later genetic analysis and replicated in an independent cohort. Three of the identified cytomegalovirus-associated TCR beta chains were confirmed in vitro to be specific for cytomegalovirus antigens. Some IMGT-functional V segments, including TRBV6-2 and TRBV6-3, could not be distinguished by the 87-base-pair reads and were therefore excluded. In a later genetic analysis, fewer N-insertions in productive TCRs were reported among donors in an Asian-associated ancestry cluster than the roughly 640-donor mean.

This clone came up once. Its antigen is not yet known. At one end, the junction sequence differs from germline, possibly due to a read error. The chain was built from TRBV7-9 and TRBJ2-7; TRBD2 fits 12 bases in the junction. The receptor's source is a woman between 45 and 65 years old in good health and CMV-seropositive. The sequencing sample was made of PBMCs. The encoded CDR3 is CSSSVGTSGSYEQYF. The sequenced DNA: TGTTCCAGCAGCGTAGGGACTAGCGGGTCCTACGAGCAGTACTTC.